Listed below are T cell receptor beta chains from one sample, sequenced in a study of a mutant IDH1 vaccine in newly diagnosed glioma. For these receptors, no antigen is known. The table came from immunoSEQ multiplex PCR; TCRdb's copy has only in-frame clones and leaves some out. The repertoire holds 110,000 or so clones, with roughly 90% as singletons. The sample in question was PBMCs, obtained from a glioma patient whose treatment included an IDH1 peptide vaccine. The receptors stem from a woman between 45 and 60 years old with glioma. Both conserved end residues are part of each CDR3. A D gene is named only where the DNA matches it firmly. Size is stated for part of the rows, as once, few or many counts, or as a class when the clone is expanded.

v_call,d_call,clone_size,j_call,cdr3_nt,cdr3_aa
TRBV6-5,TRBD2,.,TRBJ2-7,TGTGCCAGCAGTTGGGTAGGAGCGGGAGACTACGAGCAGTACTTC,CASSWVGAGDYEQYF
TRBV2,.,.,TRBJ2-3,TGTGCCAGCAGTGAAGGGCTAGCCGTAGATACGCAGTATTTT,CASSEGLAVDTQYF
TRBV27,.,.,TRBJ2-7,TGTGCCAGCAGCGTCCGGGGGGCGTATGACGAGCAGTACTTC,CASSVRGAYDEQYF
TRBV10-3,TRBD1,.,TRBJ2-7,TGTGCCATCAAGAGATGGACAGGGGCCTCCGGGGCTTACGAGCAGTACTTC,CAIKRWTGASGAYEQYF
TRBV4-2,TRBD2,.,TRBJ2-1,TGTGCCAGCAGCCGCCGTCCGGGACTACGGCCCAATGAGCAGTTCTTC,CASSRRPGLRPNEQFF
TRBV9,.,few,TRBJ1-1,TGTGCCAGCAGCGCGGGTCCTGGGACTGAAGCTTTCTTT,CASSAGPGTEAFF
TRBV28,TRBD2,.,TRBJ2-7,TGTGCCAGCAGTTCCCTGACTAGCGGAACCTACGAGCAGTACTTC,CASSSLTSGTYEQYF
TRBV28,.,few,TRBJ1-1,TGTGCCAGCAGTCAGGTTGAAGCTTTCTTT,CASSQVEAFF
TRBV5-4,.,.,TRBJ1-3,TGTGCCAGCAGCTTTTATGGTTCTTCTGGAAACACCATATATTTT,CASSFYGSSGNTIYF
TRBV19,TRBD1,once,TRBJ2-3,TGTGCCAGTGCGATACAGGGGGCGACAGATACGCAGTATTTT,CASAIQGATDTQYF
TRBV27,.,.,TRBJ2-7,TGTGCCAGCAGTTTACAGGGGAGCTTCTCCTACGAGCAGTACTTC,CASSLQGSFSYEQYF
TRBV4-2,.,.,TRBJ2-3,TGTGCCAGCAGCCAGGTCAGCACAGATACGCAGTATTTT,CASSQVSTDTQYF
TRBV7-9,.,.,TRBJ2-3,TGTGCCAGCAGCCCACGTTCAGGGAGAGCAGATACGCAGTATTTT,CASSPRSGRADTQYF
TRBV19,TRBD1,.,TRBJ1-5,TGTGCCAGTAATGTTGGACAGGGGTATCAGCCCCAGCATTTT,CASNVGQGYQPQHF
TRBV30,.,.,TRBJ1-3,TGTGCCTGGAGTGAGACTTTCTCTGGAAACACCATATATTTT,CAWSETFSGNTIYF
TRBV2,.,.,TRBJ1-2,TGTGCCAGCAGTGAAGCACCTATCGGCACCTTC,CASSEAPIGTF
TRBV15,.,.,TRBJ2-1,TGTGCCACCAGCAGGGGGGGGGCACAGGGAGGCAATGAGCAGTTCTTC,CATSRGGAQGGNEQFF
TRBV28,.,.,TRBJ2-7,TGTGCCAGCAGTTCAATCCGGGACCGAGACTACGAGCAGTACTTC,CASSSIRDRDYEQYF
TRBV28,TRBD1,.,TRBJ2-7,TGTGCCAGCAGGACAGGGGGTCAATACGAGCAGTACTTC,CASRTGGQYEQYF
TRBV5-8,.,.,TRBJ2-7,TGTGCCAGCGGGGATCTTCAAAGGGCCGGGTCCTACGAGCAGTACTTC,CASGDLQRAGSYEQYF
TRBV19,.,.,TRBJ1-1,TGTGCCAGTAGTATCCCAGCCGACACTGAAGCTTTCTTT,CASSIPADTEAFF
TRBV4-2,.,.,TRBJ2-1,TGTGCCAGCAGCCAAGGCGCGTACTCCTACAATGAGCAGTTCTTC,CASSQGAYSYNEQFF
TRBV7-9,.,.,TRBJ2-1,TGTGCCAGCAGCTTACCAGGGAATAAGGGGGGCTACAATGAGCAGTTCTTC,CASSLPGNKGGYNEQFF
TRBV27,TRBD1,once,TRBJ1-5,TGTGCCAGCAGTCCGATATACAGGGGGCAACAGCCCCAGCATTTT,CASSPIYRGQQPQHF
TRBV11-2,.,.,TRBJ1-2,TGTGCCAGCAGCCCCCGTGGAGGGGCGGACTATGGCTACACCTTC,CASSPRGGADYGYTF
TRBV19,TRBD2,.,TRBJ2-1,TGTGCCAGTAGTATAGCTCCGGGACTAGCGGGACCACTGAGCTCCTACAATGAGCAGTTCTTC,CASSIAPGLAGPLSSYNEQFF
TRBV28,TRBD1,.,TRBJ1-4,TGTGCCAGCAGTTGGGACAGCAGGGGTGAAAAACTGTTTTTT,CASSWDSRGEKLFF
TRBV7-9,.,.,TRBJ2-7,TGTGCCAGCAGCCCGCACTTAGACGAGCAGTACTTC,CASSPHLDEQYF
TRBV18,.,.,TRBJ2-3,TGTGCCAGCTCACCGGATAGACTTCCTAGCACAGATACGCAGTATTTT,CASSPDRLPSTDTQYF
TRBV7-9,.,.,TRBJ2-7,TGTGCCAGCAGCCCGTCAGGGGAGGCGGGTGAGCAGTACTTC,CASSPSGEAGEQYF
TRBV9,TRBD1,.,TRBJ2-1,TGTGCCAGCAGCGTAGCGGACAGGGGGAATGAGCAGTTCTTC,CASSVADRGNEQFF
TRBV30,TRBD1,.,TRBJ2-5,TGTGCCTGGAGCGGACAGGGGGCGGCGGAGACCCAGTACTTC,CAWSGQGAAETQYF
TRBV28,TRBD1,.,TRBJ1-1,TGTGCCAGCAGCACAATTGACAGGGACTCTTTCTTT,CASSTIDRDSFF
TRBV28,.,.,TRBJ2-7,TGTGCCAGCAATTACAGGGAGCACGAGCAGTACTTC,CASNYREHEQYF
TRBV27,TRBD1,.,TRBJ2-3,TGTGCCAGCAGCCCCCGGGACAGGGTCACAGATACGCAGTATTTT,CASSPRDRVTDTQYF
TRBV19,.,.,TRBJ1-6,TGTGCCAGTAGCTACTCAGAGGATTCACCCCTCCACTTT,CASSYSEDSPLHF
TRBV7-2,TRBD2,.,TRBJ2-3,TGTGCCAGCAGCAGAGCTTCTGCGGGGGTCTATCGCACAGATACGCAGTATTTT,CASSRASAGVYRTDTQYF
TRBV2,TRBD2,.,TRBJ2-1,TGTGCCAGCAGGGGGACTAGCGGGACTTACAATGAGCAGTTCTTC,CASRGTSGTYNEQFF
TRBV5-4,TRBD1,.,TRBJ1-6,TGTGCCAGCAGCTTGGGAGGGGGCCTTTCCTATAATTCACCCCTCCACTTT,CASSLGGGLSYNSPLHF
TRBV15,TRBD2,.,TRBJ2-1,TGTGCCACCAGCAGAGATAGCGGGCCTTCGGATGAGCAGTTCTTC,CATSRDSGPSDEQFF
TRBV9,TRBD1,.,TRBJ1-5,TGTGCCAGCAGCCCCTTCCCGGACAGGGGGGCACAGCCCCAGCATTTT,CASSPFPDRGAQPQHF
TRBV7-9,.,.,TRBJ1-3,TGTGCCAGCGCCCCCTCGGACTCTGGAAACACCATATATTTT,CASAPSDSGNTIYF
TRBV10-3,TRBD1,few,TRBJ1-1,TGTGCCATCCGGGACAGGGGCGGCACTGAAGCTTTCTTT,CAIRDRGGTEAFF
TRBV19,TRBD2,.,TRBJ2-7,TGTGCCAGTAGTACCCAAGCGGGAGTTGATTCCAAGCAGTACTTC,CASSTQAGVDSKQYF
TRBV5-1,TRBD1,.,TRBJ2-3,TGCGCCAGCAGCTTGGGGGCACAGGGGCCCTTGGGTACGCAGTATTTT,CASSLGAQGPLGTQYF
TRBV28,TRBD1,.,TRBJ2-1,TGTGCCAGCAGTACCGCAGGGGGCGCGGTTGACCAGTTCTTC,CASSTAGGAVDQFF